A single sample gave rise to the 7 T cell receptor beta chains below, sequenced in a study of post-analysis software for immune sequencing data. No antigen has been assigned to these receptors. Findings of the study overall: Among roughly 5 TRBV segments more frequent in patients than controls were TRBV5-6, TRBV5-1 and TRBV20-1.

TCR beta libraries were prepared from cDNA with unique molecular identifiers. Via MiXCR, TCRdb re-called the PCR reads, giving one row per CDR3 protein. The repertoire holds about 540,000 distinct CDR3 sequences, with around 34% as singletons. The specimen sequenced was blood. These receptors all come from a girl younger than 18 with multiple sclerosis.

The V and J genes are TRBV28 and TRBJ2-5; TRBD1 agrees at 11 bases. V was clipped by 6 bases and J by 1 base; unmatched bases: 7. The V gene's germline CDR1 is MDHEN and CDR2 SYDVKM. This CDR3 is 16 amino acids long. CDR3 amino acids: CASSSRDRGIQETQYF. Here the CDR3 DNA reads TGTGCCAGCAGCTCTCGGGACAGGGGGATCCAAGAGACCCAGTACTTC.

This clonotype occurred a few times. The chain links TRBV5-1 to TRBJ2-7; possibly TRBD1 or TRBD2 for D (5 bases each). The CDR3 sequence is 15 residues long. Trimming stripped 3 bases from V and 0 bases from J, with 13 bases between. CDR1 is SGHRS and CDR2 is YFSETQ in the germline V gene. The CDR3 protein is CASSSRLGPSYEQYF. As DNA, the CDR3 is TGCGCCAGCAGCTCCCGTCTGGGACCCTCCTACGAGCAGTACTTC.

The sample holds a few counts of this clonotype. V usage is TRBV27 and J usage is TRBJ2-3, with TRBD1 matching over 7 bases. V lost 2 bases and J lost 3; bases outside the gene matches: 2. The CDR3 covers 14 residues. In germline, CDR1 is MNHEY, CDR2 SMNVEV (reference sequence). CDR3 sequence: CASSLNRGTDTQYF. In nucleotides, the CDR3 is TGTGCCAGCAGTTTAAACAGGGGTACAGATACGCAGTATTTT.

This clonotype was detected a few times. The rearrangement joins TRBV10-3 to TRBJ1-2; possibly TRBD1 for D (6 bases). Trimming stripped 11 bases from V and 2 bases from J, with 15 bases between. The CDR3 contains 13 residues. Germline CDR1 reads ENHRY; CDR2 reads SYGVKD. In nucleotides, the CDR3 is TGTGCCGCCAGGGGTCCGAGGAACTATGGCTACACCTTC. Residues: CAARGPRNYGYTF.

The rearrangement links TRBV4-2 to TRBJ2-3; 9 bases are a match to TRBD2. From germline, CDR1 is LGHNA and CDR2 YNFKEQ. V shed 0 bases, J shed 4 bases, and the junction held 8 bases outside the gene matches. The CDR3 totals 17 residues. The CDR3 loop reads CASSQEVAGGRSDTQYF. The DNA of the CDR3 is TGTGCCAGCAGCCAAGAGGTCGCGGGGGGGCGGTCAGATACGCAGTATTTT.

The sample holds a few counts of this clonotype. The CDR3 DNA sequence: TGCAGTGCTAGGAGGGTACTGTCTAGCACAGATACGCAGTATTTT. It encodes CSARRVLSSTDTQYF. This chain joins TRBV20-1 and TRBJ2-3; TRBD2 is a possible D gene (5 bases). The germline V and J ends were trimmed by 3 bases and 0 bases, with 13 bases remaining between them. Germline V gene sequence: CDR1 DFQATT, CDR2 SNEGSKA (reference sequence). This CDR3 is built from 15 residues.

This clonotype was counted only a few times. This chain uses TRBV7-2 with TRBJ2-7; D is tentatively TRBD1 or TRBD2 (5 bases each). Between the trimmed V and J ends, which lost 1 base and 6 bases, there was a span of 22 bases. From germline, CDR1 is SGHTA and CDR2 FQGNSA. The CDR3 runs to 17 residues. The CDR3 DNA reads TGTGCCAGCAGCTTAGAGGTATCGGGGACGGCAAGGGGCGAGCAGTACTTC. It specifies CASSLEVSGTARGEQYF.